This TCR beta chain was found in a study of monozygotic twins with cystic fibrosis. Regarding the study as a whole: Monozygotic CF twin pairs shared significantly more nucleotide-identical clonotypes than unrelated CF individuals did. Clonality was generally low (median approximately 0.0088), higher in the most severe patients.

Using immunoSEQ multiplex PCR, the repertoire was profiled, and TCRdb retains in-frame clones only, with some absent. The repertoire holds roughly 28,000 clones, with 85% as singletons. This clone was detected once. Its specificity is not known. The CDR3 sequence is 13 residues long. Germline V gene sequence: CDR1 MNHNS, CDR2 SASEGT. Losses at the gene ends were 6 bases for V and 10 bases for J; bases not matched to a gene: 3. This clonotype originated in a girl aged 2-10 years with cystic fibrosis. Sequenced sample: blood. V and J are TRBV6-1 and TRBJ2-1; 13 bases align to TRBD2. CDR3 sequence (DNA): TGTGCCAGCAGAGAACTAGCGGGAGGGGAGCAGTTCTTC. Protein sequence: CASRELAGGEQFF.